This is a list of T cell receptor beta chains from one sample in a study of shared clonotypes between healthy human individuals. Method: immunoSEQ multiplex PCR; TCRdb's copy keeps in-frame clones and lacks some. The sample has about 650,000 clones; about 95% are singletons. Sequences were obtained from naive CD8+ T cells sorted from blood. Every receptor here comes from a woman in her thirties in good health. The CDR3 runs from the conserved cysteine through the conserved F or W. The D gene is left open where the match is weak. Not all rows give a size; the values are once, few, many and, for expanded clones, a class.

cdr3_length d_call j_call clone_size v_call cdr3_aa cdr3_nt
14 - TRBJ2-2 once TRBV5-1 CASSLGRGTGELFF TGCGCCAGCAGCTTGGGGAGGGGCACCGGGGAGCTGTTTTTT
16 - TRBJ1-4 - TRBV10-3 CAISESEHGINEKLFF TGTGCCATCAGTGAGTCGGAACACGGGATTAATGAAAAACTGTTTTTT
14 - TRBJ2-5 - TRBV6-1 CASSEVGKSETQYF TGTGCCAGCAGTGAAGTGGGCAAATCGGAGACCCAGTACTTC
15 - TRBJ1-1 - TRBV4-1 CASSQAPGTNTEAFF TGCGCCAGCAGCCAAGCACCCGGGACGAACACTGAAGCTTTCTTT
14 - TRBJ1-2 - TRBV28 CASSFPDGNYGYTF TGTGCCAGCAGTTTCCCGGACGGCAACTATGGCTACACCTTC
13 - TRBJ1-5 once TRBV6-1 CASRWEGNQPQHF TGTGCCAGCAGGTGGGAGGGGAATCAGCCCCAGCATTTT
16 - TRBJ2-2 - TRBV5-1 CASSLSAGPNTGELFF TGCGCCAGCAGCTTGTCGGCGGGCCCGAACACCGGGGAGCTGTTTTTT
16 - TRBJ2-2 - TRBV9 CASNHGRSGNAGELFF TGTGCCAGCAACCATGGACGATCGGGTAACGCCGGGGAGCTGTTTTTT
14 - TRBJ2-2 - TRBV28 CASRRDMNTGELFF TGTGCCAGCAGACGGGACATGAACACCGGGGAGCTGTTTTTT
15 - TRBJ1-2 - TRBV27 CASSLSYVSVYGYTF TGTGCCAGCAGTTTATCGTACGTGTCCGTCTATGGCTACACCTTC
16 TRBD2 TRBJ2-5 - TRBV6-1 CASSERLAGLQETQYF TGTGCCAGCAGTGAACGGCTAGCGGGACTCCAAGAGACCCAGTACTTC
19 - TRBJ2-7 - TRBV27 CASSPRTDSLENVFYEQYF TGTGCCAGCAGCCCGCGGACGGATTCCCTCGAAAATGTTTTCTACGAGCAGTACTTC
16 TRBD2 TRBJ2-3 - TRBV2 CASSDTRAGGTDTQYF TGTGCCAGCAGTGATACAAGAGCGGGAGGCACAGATACGCAGTATTTT
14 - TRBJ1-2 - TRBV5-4 CATTGWGHGYGYTF TGTGCCACCACCGGGTGGGGGCACGGCTATGGCTACACCTTC
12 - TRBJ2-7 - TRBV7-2 CASSLVPREQYF TGTGCCAGCAGCTTAGTTCCCCGCGAGCAGTACTTC
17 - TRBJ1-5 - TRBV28 CASSFVVSAEAHQPQHF TGTGCCAGCAGTTTTGTCGTCTCGGCGGAGGCTCACCAGCCCCAGCATTTT
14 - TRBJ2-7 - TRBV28 CASSPPGPGYEQYF TGTGCCAGCAGTCCGCCAGGACCAGGCTACGAGCAGTACTTC
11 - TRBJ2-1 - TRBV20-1 CSALGEFEQFF TGCAGTGCTTTAGGGGAGTTTGAGCAGTTCTTC
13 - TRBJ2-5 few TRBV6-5 CASSYVRGETQYF TGTGCCAGCAGTTACGTCAGGGGAGAGACCCAGTACTTC
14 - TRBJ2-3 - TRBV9 CASSAFLGADTQYF TGTGCCAGCAGCGCGTTTCTGGGGGCAGATACGCAGTATTTT
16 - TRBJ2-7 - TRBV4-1 CASSPLAATSAYEQYF TGCGCCAGCAGCCCTTTGGCCGCTACGTCAGCATACGAGCAGTACTTC
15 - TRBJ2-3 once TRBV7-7 CASSLGGGGTDTQYF TGTGCCAGCAGCTTAGGTGGCGGGGGCACAGATACGCAGTATTTT
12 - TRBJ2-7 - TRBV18 CASSPGPYEQYF TGTGCCAGCTCACCGGGCCCCTACGAGCAGTACTTC
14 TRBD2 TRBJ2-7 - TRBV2 CASSPGLAAYEQYF TGTGCCAGCAGCCCTGGACTAGCGGCCTACGAGCAGTACTTC
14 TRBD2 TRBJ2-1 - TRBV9 CASSASGTYNEQFF TGTGCCAGCAGCGCTAGCGGGACCTACAATGAGCAGTTCTTC
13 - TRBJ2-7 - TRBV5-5 CASSYFLNYEQYF TGTGCCAGCAGCTACTTTTTAAACTACGAGCAGTACTTC
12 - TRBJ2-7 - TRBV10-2 CASRSDSYEQYF TGCGCCAGCAGGTCGGACTCCTACGAGCAGTACTTC
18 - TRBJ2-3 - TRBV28 CASSTHTTETSSTDTQYF TGTGCCAGCAGTACCCACACCACAGAGACCTCTAGCACAGATACGCAGTATTTT
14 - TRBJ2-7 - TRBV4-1 CASSPNLNAYEQYF TGCGCCAGCAGCCCTAACCTTAACGCGTACGAGCAGTACTTC
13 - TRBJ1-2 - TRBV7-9 CASSLGATYGYTF TGTGCCAGCAGCTTAGGGGCCACCTATGGCTACACCTTC
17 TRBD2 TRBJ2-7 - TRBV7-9 CASSPTSGRPHSYEQYF TGTGCCAGCAGCCCGACTAGCGGGAGACCCCACTCCTACGAGCAGTACTTC
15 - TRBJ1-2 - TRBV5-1 CASSLERASGYGYTF TGCGCCAGCAGCTTGGAGCGGGCCTCGGGCTATGGCTACACCTTC
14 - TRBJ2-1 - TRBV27 CASSYQGSYNEQFF TGTGCCAGCAGCTACCAGGGTTCCTACAATGAGCAGTTCTTC
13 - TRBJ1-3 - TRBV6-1 CASRGSQGNTIYF TGTGCCAGCAGGGGTTCACAGGGAAACACCATATATTTT
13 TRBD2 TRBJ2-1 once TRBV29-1 CSGVAGAGDEQFF TGCAGCGGAGTAGCGGGAGCTGGGGATGAGCAGTTCTTC